This T cell receptor (beta chain) was sequenced in a study of cytomegalovirus exposure and HLA in healthy donors. Study-wide results and caveats: Trimming of TCR beta V- and J-genes showed a link, identified in a later analysis, to a missense DCLRE1C variant. A later analysis, which compared TCR beta chains of equal frequency, found the HLA-associated ones more clonally expanded. Earlier results showed most TCR beta V segments being productive about 90% or about 30% of the time.

Notes on this clone: Antigen unknown.

The PCR made use of 60 Vbeta and 13 Jbeta primers. Using immunoSEQ multiplex PCR, the repertoire was profiled, and TCRdb retains in-frame clones only, with some absent. The sample has 100,000 or so clones, approximately 68% seen once. The V gene's germline CDR1 is MDHEN and CDR2 SYDVKM. This CDR3 comprises 12 residues. Sequencing was carried out using PBMCs. This chain links TRBV28 with TRBJ2-7, with 8 nucleotides matching TRBD1. The origin of this receptor is a young woman in good health and CMV-seropositive. This CDR3 reads CAAGDRLNEQYF. In DNA, the CDR3 is TGTGCGGCCGGGGACAGGCTGAACGAGCAGTACTTC.